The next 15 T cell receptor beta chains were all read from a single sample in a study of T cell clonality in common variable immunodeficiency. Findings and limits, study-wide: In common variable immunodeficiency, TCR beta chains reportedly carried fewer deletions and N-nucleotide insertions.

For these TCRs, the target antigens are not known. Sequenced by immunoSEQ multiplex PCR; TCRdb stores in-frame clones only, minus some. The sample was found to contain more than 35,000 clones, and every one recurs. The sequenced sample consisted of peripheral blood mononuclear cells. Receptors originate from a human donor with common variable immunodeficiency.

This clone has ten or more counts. Incomplete CDR3 DNA: TGTGCCAGCAGGAAAGGGTCTGCCTACGAG. Protein: CASRKGSAYE. The full-length CDR3 reads as CASRKGSAYEQYF. V and J are TRBV12-3 or TRBV12-4 and TRBJ2-7; the D is unclear. The read ends 3 residues shy of where the CDR3 ends; the end is completed using the germline J gene. The CDR3 is made up of 13 amino acids. The V gene lost 6 bases and the J gene lost 2 bases, with 11 bases spanning the gap.

The CDR3 loop is CSARAGTGGRNTIYF. The sequenced CDR3 bases are TGCAGTGCTAGAGCCGGGACAGGGGGCCGAAACACC. The chain uses TRBV20-1 and TRBJ1-3; 12 bases line up with TRBD1. The observed sequence ends 3 residues before the CDR3 terminus, with the missing tail filled in from the germline J gene. V shed 1 base and J 5 bases; nucleotides not matched to a gene: 3. CDR1 DFQATT and CDR2 SNEGSKA come from the germline V gene (reference sequence). CDR3 length: 15 amino acids.

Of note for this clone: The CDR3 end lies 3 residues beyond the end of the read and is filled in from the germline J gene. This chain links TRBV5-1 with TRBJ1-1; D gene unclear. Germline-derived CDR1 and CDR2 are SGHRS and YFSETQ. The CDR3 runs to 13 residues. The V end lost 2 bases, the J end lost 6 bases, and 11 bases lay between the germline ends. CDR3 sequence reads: CASSFEGSAEAFF. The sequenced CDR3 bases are TGCGCCAGCAGCTTTGAGGGCTCGGCTGAA.

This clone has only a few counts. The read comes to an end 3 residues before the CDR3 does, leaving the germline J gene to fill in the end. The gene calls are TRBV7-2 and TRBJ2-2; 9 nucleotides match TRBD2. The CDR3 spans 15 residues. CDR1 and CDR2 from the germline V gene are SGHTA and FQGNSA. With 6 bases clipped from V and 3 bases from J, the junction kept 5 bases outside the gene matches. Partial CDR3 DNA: TGTGCCAGCAGGCGGACTAGCGTGGACACCGGGGAG. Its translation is CASRRTSVDTGE. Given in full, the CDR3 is CASRRTSVDTGELFF.

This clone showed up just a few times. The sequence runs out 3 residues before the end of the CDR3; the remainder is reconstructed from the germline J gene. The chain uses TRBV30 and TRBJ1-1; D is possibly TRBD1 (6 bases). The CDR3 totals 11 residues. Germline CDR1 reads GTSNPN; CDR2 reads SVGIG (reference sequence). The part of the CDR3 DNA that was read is TGTGCCTGGGGGGCGGGGGCTTCG. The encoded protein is CAWGAGAS. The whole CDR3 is CAWGAGASAFF.

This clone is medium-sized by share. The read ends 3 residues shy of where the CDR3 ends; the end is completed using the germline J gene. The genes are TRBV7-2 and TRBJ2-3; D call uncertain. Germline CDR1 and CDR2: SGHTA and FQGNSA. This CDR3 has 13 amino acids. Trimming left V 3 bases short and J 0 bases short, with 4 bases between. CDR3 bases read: TGTGCCAGCAGCTTCGGTAGCACAGATACG. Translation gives CASSFGSTDT. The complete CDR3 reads CASSFGSTDTQYF.

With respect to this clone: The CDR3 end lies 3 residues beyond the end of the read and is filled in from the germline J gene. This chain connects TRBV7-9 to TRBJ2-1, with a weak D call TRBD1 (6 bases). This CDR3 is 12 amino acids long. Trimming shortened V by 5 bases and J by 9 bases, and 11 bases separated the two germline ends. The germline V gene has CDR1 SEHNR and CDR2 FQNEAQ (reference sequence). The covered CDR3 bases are TGTGCCAGCAGCCAGGGGCCCATTGAG. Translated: CASSQGPIE. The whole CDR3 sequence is CASSQGPIEQFF.

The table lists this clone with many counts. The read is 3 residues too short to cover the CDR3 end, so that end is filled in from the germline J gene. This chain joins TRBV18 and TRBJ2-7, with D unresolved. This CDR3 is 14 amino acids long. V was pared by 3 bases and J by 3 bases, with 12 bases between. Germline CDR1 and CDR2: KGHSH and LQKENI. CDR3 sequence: CASSPPDKYYEQYF. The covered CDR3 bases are TGTGCCAGCTCACCGCCCGACAAGTACTACGAG.

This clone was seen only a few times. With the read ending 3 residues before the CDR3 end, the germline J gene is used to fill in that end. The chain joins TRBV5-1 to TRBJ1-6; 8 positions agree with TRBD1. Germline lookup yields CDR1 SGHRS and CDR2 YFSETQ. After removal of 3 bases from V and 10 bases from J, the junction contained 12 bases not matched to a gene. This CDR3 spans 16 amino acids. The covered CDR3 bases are TGCGCCAGCAGCTCGCCCCACCGGACAGGGAAGTCACCC. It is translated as CASSSPHRTGKSP. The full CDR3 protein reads CASSSPHRTGKSPLHF.

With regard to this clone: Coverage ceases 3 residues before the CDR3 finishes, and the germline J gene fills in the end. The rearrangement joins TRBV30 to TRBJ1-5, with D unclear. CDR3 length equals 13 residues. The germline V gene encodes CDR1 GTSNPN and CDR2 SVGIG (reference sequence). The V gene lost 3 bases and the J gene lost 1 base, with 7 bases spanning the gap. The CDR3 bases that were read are TGTGCCTGGAGCTTTCTAAGCAATCAGCCC. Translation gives CAWSFLSNQP. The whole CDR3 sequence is CAWSFLSNQPQHF.

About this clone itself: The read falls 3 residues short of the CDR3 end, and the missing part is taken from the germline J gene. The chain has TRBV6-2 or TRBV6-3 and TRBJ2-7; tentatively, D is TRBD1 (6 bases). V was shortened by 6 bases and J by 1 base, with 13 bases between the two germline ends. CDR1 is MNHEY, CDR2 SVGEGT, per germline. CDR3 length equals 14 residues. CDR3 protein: CASSRTDRSYEQYF. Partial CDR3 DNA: TGTGCCAGCAGCCGGACAGATCGTTCCTACGAG.

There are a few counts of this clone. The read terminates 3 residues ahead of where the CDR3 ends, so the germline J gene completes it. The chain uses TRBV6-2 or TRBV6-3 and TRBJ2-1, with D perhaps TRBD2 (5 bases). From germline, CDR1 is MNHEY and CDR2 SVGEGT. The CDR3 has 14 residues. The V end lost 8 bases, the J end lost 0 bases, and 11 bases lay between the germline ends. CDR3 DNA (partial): TGTGCCAGCGGAGGACTCCTCTCCTACAATGAG. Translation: CASGGLLSYNE. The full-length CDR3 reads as CASGGLLSYNEQFF.

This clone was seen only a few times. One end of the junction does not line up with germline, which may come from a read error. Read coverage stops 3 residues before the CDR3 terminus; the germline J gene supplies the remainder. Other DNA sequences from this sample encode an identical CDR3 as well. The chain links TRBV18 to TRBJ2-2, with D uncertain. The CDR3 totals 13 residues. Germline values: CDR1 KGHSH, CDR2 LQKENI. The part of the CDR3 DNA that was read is TGTGCCAGTTCACAGACAAGCTCCGGGGAG. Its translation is CASSQTSSGE. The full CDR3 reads CASSQTSSGELFF. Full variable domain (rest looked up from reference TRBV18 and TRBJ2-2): NAGVMQNPRHLVRRRGQEARLRCSPMKGHSHVYWYRQLPEEGLKFMVYLQKENIIDESGMPKERFSAEFPKEGPSILRIQQVVRGDSAAYFCASSQTSSGELFFGEGSRLTVL.

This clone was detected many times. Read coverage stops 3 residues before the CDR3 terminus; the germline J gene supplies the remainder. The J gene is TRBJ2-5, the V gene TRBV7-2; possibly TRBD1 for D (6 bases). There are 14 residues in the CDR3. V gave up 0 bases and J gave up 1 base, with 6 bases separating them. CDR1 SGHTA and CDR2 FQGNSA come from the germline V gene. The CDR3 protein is CASSLAGGQETQYF. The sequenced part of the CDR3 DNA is TGTGCCAGCAGCTTAGCAGGGGGCCAAGAGACC. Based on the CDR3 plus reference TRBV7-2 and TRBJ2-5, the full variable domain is GAGVSQSPSNKVTEKGKDVELRCDPISGHTALYWYRQSLGQGLEFLIYFQGNSAPDKSGLPSDRFSAERTGGSVSTLTIQRTQQEDSAVYLCASSLAGGQETQYFGPGTRLLVL.

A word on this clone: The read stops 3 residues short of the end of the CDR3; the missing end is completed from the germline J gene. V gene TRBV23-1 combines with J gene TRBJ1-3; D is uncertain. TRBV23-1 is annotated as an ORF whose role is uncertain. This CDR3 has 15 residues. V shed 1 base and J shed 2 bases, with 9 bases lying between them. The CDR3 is CASSQLGHAGNTIYF. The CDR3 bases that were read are TGCGCCAGCAGTCAATTGGGCCATGCTGGAAACACC.